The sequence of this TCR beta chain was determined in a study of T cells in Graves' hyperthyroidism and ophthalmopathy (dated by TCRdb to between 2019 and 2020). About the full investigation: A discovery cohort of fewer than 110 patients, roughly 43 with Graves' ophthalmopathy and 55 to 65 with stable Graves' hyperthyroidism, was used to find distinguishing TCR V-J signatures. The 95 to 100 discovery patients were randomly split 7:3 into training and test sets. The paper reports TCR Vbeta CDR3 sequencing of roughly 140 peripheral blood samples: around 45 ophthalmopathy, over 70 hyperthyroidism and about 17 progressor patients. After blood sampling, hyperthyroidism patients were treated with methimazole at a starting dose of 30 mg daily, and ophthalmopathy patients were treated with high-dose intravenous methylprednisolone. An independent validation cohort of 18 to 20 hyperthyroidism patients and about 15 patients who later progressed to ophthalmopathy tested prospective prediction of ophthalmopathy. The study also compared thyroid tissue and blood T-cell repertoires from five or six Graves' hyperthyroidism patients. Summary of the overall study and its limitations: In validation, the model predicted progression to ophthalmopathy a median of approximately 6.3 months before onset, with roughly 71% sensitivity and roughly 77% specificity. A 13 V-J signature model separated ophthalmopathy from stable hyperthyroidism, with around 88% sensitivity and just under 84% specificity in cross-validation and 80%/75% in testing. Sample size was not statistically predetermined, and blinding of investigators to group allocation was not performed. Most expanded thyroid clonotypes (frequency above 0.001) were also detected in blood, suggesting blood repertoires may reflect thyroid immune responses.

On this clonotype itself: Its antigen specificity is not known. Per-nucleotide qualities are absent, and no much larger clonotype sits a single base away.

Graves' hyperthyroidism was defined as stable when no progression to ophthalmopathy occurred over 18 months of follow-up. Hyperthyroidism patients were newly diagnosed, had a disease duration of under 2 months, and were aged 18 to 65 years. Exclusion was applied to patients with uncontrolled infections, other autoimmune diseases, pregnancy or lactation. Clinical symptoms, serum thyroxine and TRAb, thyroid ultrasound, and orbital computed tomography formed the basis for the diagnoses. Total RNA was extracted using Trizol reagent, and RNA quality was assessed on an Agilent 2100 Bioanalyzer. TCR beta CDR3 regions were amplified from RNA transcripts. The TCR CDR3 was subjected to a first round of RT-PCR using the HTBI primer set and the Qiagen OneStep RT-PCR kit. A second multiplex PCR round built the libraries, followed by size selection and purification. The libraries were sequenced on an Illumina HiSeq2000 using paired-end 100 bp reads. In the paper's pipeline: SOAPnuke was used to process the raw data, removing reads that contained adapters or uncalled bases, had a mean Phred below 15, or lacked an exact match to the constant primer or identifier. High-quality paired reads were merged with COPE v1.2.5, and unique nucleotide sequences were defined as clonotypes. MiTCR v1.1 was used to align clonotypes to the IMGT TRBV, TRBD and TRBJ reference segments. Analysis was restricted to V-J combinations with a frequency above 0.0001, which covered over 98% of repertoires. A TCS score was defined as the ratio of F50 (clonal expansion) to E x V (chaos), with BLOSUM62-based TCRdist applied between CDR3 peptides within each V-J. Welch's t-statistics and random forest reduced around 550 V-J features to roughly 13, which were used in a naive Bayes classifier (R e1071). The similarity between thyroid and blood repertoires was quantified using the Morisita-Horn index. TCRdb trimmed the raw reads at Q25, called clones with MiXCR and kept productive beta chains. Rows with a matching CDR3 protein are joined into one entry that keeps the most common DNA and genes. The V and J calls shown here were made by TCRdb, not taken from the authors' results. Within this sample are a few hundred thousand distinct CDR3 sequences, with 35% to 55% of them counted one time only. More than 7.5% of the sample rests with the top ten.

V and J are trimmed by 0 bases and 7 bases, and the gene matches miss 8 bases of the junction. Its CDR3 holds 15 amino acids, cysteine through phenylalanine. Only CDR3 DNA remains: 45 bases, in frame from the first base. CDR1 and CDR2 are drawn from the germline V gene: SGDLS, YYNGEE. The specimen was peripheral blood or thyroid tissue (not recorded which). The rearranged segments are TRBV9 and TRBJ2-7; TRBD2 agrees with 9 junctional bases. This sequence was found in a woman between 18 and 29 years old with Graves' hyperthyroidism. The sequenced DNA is TGTGCCAGCAGCGTAGCAGGACTAGCGCACCATGAGCAGTACTTC. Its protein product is CASSVAGLAHHEQYF. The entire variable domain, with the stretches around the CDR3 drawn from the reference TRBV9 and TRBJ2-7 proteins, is DSGVTQTPKHLITATGQRVTLRCSPRSGDLSVYWYQQSLDQGLQFLIQYYNGEERAKGNILERFSAQQFPDLHSELNLSSLELGDSALYFCASSVAGLAHHEQYFGPGTRLTVT.